Listed below are T cell receptor beta chains from one sample, sequenced in a study of cytomegalovirus exposure and HLA in healthy donors. The protocol was immunoSEQ multiplex PCR, while the TCRdb copy is restricted to in-frame clones and leaves out a portion. In total, the table holds some 150,000 clones. The sequenced sample consisted of PBMCs. The receptors derive from a woman aged 18 to 35 in good health and CMV-seronegative. The CDR3 runs from the conserved cysteine through the conserved F or W. D genes are given only for firm matches.

TRBJ2-2	13	TRBV7-3	-	TGTGCCAGCAGCCCCGGTTACGGCGGGGAGCTGTTTTTT	CASSPGYGGELFF
TRBJ2-3	12	TRBV2	-	TGTGCCAGCAGTATAGCGGCAGCCGCCCCGTATTTT	CASSIAAAAPYF
TRBJ2-4	12	TRBV6-1	-	TGTGCCAGCAGTGAACAGGGGAACATTCAGTACTTC	CASSEQGNIQYF
TRBJ2-1	15	TRBV7-3	-	TGTGCCAGCAGCTCTCGACAGGGAGGTTTCAATGAGCAGTTCTTC	CASSSRQGGFNEQFF
TRBJ2-3	17	TRBV11-3	TRBD2	TGTGCCAGCAGCCGGAGCGTTACGGGAGGGGGCACAGATACGCAGTATTTT	CASSRSVTGGGTDTQYF
TRBJ2-1	11	TRBV28	-	TGTGCCAGCAGTACTAGCTATGAGCAGTTCTTC	CASSTSYEQFF
TRBJ1-2	15	TRBV30	TRBD1	TGTGCCTGGGATACCCGATTTACAGGGGGCGATGGCTACACCTTC	CAWDTRFTGGDGYTF
TRBJ1-1	16	TRBV4-3	-	TGCGCCAGCAGCCAACTACCCGACACCTTCAACACTGAAGCTTTCTTT	CASSQLPDTFNTEAFF
TRBJ1-1	13	TRBV18	-	TGTGCCAGCTCACCCGTTGTAAGAGGGGAAGCTTTCTTT	CASSPVVRGEAFF
TRBJ2-4	14	TRBV30	-	TGTGCCTGGTCCAGGGGCGAGGCCAAAAACATTCAGTACTTC	CAWSRGEAKNIQYF
TRBJ2-2	17	TRBV14	TRBD1	TGTGCCAGCAGCCAAATACCGACAGGGACGAACACCGGGGAGCTGTTTTTT	CASSQIPTGTNTGELFF
TRBJ2-7	17	TRBV4-1	TRBD2	TGCGCCAGCAGCCCCCGAAAACTAGCGGGTGAGACCTACGAGCAGTACTTC	CASSPRKLAGETYEQYF
TRBJ1-5	16	TRBV19	TRBD1	TGTGCCAGTCTTGCCCGCGGGACAGGTAGCAATCAGCCCCAGCATTTT	CASLARGTGSNQPQHF
TRBJ2-7	15	TRBV5-1	TRBD2	TGCGCCAGCAGCCCAAAAAGCGGGAGGGACTACGAGCAGTACTTC	CASSPKSGRDYEQYF
TRBJ2-5	16	TRBV21-1	-	TGTGCCAGCAGCAAAATGTTCCGGGTTTGCCAAGAGACCCAGTACTTC	CASSKMFRVCQETQYF
TRBJ2-3	17	TRBV7-9	-	TGTGCCAGCAGCCCCTCTGTTCACAGCGGTGGGACAGATACGCAGTATTTT	CASSPSVHSGGTDTQYF
TRBJ1-3	15	TRBV2	-	TGTGCCAGCAGTGCAGTTCGGGGCTCTGGAAACACCATATATTTT	CASSAVRGSGNTIYF
TRBJ2-7	15	TRBV11-2	-	TGTGCCAGCAGCTTAGCTTACGGGAGATCTTACGAGCAGTACTTC	CASSLAYGRSYEQYF
TRBJ2-1	16	TRBV6-6	-	TGTGCCAGCAGTTACTCGATGGGACAATACTACAATGAGCAGTTCTTC	CASSYSMGQYYNEQFF
TRBJ2-1	19	TRBV4-2	TRBD2	TGTGCCAGCAGCCAAGGCTCGGGGGGTGCTAGCGGCTCCTACAATGAGCAGTTCTTC	CASSQGSGGASGSYNEQFF
TRBJ2-2	13	TRBV30	TRBD2	TGTGCCGGACCGGGACTAGCGACCGGGGAGCTGTTTTTT	CAGPGLATGELFF
TRBJ2-3	17	TRBV5-1	-	TGCGCCAGCAGCTACCCCGGACTTAGTGTCGACACAGATACGCAGTATTTT	CASSYPGLSVDTDTQYF
TRBJ1-3	17	TRBV4-1	TRBD1	TGCGCCAGCAGCCAAGATCCGGAGGGACAGGGAGCGGACACCATATATTTT	CASSQDPEGQGADTIYF
TRBJ1-1	13	TRBV23-1	TRBD1	TGCGCCAGCAGTCACCCAGGGGGTAGTGAAGCTTTCTTT	CASSHPGGSEAFF
TRBJ2-2	18	TRBV2	TRBD2	TGTGCCAGCAGTGAGGGGTCTAGCGGGAGCCCGAACACCGGGGAGCTGTTTTTT	CASSEGSSGSPNTGELFF
TRBJ1-2	14	TRBV25-1	-	TGTGCCAGCAGTGATAATGGCAGGGTCCGCGGCTACACCTTC	CASSDNGRVRGYTF
TRBJ2-7	14	TRBV6-5	-	TGTGCCAGCAGTGCCTGGGCCGGGGAATACGAGCAGTACTTC	CASSAWAGEYEQYF
TRBJ2-3	13	TRBV30	-	TGTGCCTGGAGTGTACTGGTCACAGATACGCAGTATTTT	CAWSVLVTDTQYF
TRBJ2-5	14	TRBV7-8	TRBD1	TGTGCCAGCAGCTTAGGGACAGGTCAAGAGACCCAGTACTTC	CASSLGTGQETQYF
TRBJ2-2	16	TRBV18	-	TGTGCCAGCTCACCAGTTAGCGGACCAGGCGGCGGGGAGCTGTTTTTT	CASSPVSGPGGGELFF
TRBJ2-1	15	TRBV27	-	TGTGCCAGCAGTTTATCTACTAGCTCCTACAATGAGCAGTTCTTC	CASSLSTSSYNEQFF
TRBJ1-1	15	TRBV6-5	-	TGTGCCAGCAGTTACTCGATTGAGGGGAACACTGAAGCTTTCTTT	CASSYSIEGNTEAFF
TRBJ2-1	16	TRBV7-2	TRBD2	TGTGCCAGCAGCCCAACCGGGACTAGCGGGAGATATGAGCAGTTCTTC	CASSPTGTSGRYEQFF
TRBJ2-6	15	TRBV27	TRBD1	TGTGCCAGCAGTCAGCAGGGGGCAGGGGCCAACGTCCTGACTTTC	CASSQQGAGANVLTF
TRBJ1-2	13	TRBV7-8	-	TGTGCCAGCAGCTTAAGGCAGGGCGATGGCTACACCTTC	CASSLRQGDGYTF
TRBJ2-7	12	TRBV14	-	TGTGCCAGCAGGTACCAGGAGGGCGAGCAGTACTTC	CASRYQEGEQYF
TRBJ2-1	14	TRBV10-3	-	TGTGCCATCAGGAGGGAGACCTCCTACAATGAGCAGTTCTTC	CAIRRETSYNEQFF
TRBJ1-3	14	TRBV4-1	-	TGCGCCAGCAGTCTTATCGGACAGGGAAACACCATATATTTT	CASSLIGQGNTIYF
TRBJ1-1	14	TRBV6-5	-	TGTGCCGCCCTAAGGGGGGGCGCAAGCGATGAAGCTTTCTTT	CAALRGGASDEAFF
TRBJ1-2	13	TRBV5-1	-	TGCGCCAGCAGCCCCGCCGGGGGTGAGGGCTACACCTTC	CASSPAGGEGYTF
TRBJ1-1	15	TRBV18	-	TGTGCCAGCTCACCAAACGGGGGATGGGGGACTGAAGCTTTCTTT	CASSPNGGWGTEAFF
TRBJ2-7	12	TRBV14	TRBD2	TGTGCCAGCAGCCCGGGGGGGGTTCGGCAGTACTTC	CASSPGGVRQYF
TRBJ2-1	17	TRBV2	TRBD2	TGTGCCAGCAGTGTTGCTAGCGGGAGAGGTTCCTACAATGAGCAGTTCTTC	CASSVASGRGSYNEQFF
TRBJ2-5	15	TRBV4-2	TRBD2	TGTGCCAGCAGCCGATTAGCGGGGGCCCAAGAGACCCAGTACTTC	CASSRLAGAQETQYF
TRBJ2-1	18	TRBV29-1	TRBD2	TGCAGCGTTGGTTGGTCACTAGCGGGAGGGCCAGGGGTGAATGAGCAGTTCTTC	CSVGWSLAGGPGVNEQFF
TRBJ1-1	16	TRBV7-8	-	TGTGCCAGCAACTTTTTAAAGACAGGAGAGAACACTGAAGCTTTCTTT	CASNFLKTGENTEAFF
TRBJ2-7	13	TRBV13	-	TGTGCCAGCAGCCTGGTCGGGGCCTACGAGCAGTACTTC	CASSLVGAYEQYF
TRBJ2-1	13	TRBV6-5	-	TGTGCCAGCACTCCCCCCTACCACAATGAGCAGTTCTTC	CASTPPYHNEQFF
TRBJ2-5	13	TRBV7-9	-	TGTGCCAGCAGCTTATACGCGGGAGAGACCCAGTACTTC	CASSLYAGETQYF
TRBJ2-1	15	TRBV5-4	TRBD2	TGTGCCAGCAGCTTGTTTTCCGGGAGGGATCGTGAGCAGTTCTTC	CASSLFSGRDREQFF
TRBJ2-1	13	TRBV29-1	-	TGCAGCGTGGAAGGAGGGTCCTACAATGAGCAGTTCTTC	CSVEGGSYNEQFF
TRBJ1-4	14	TRBV4-1	-	TGCGCCAGCAGCCACGGTGGAGTCGGTGAAAAACTGTTTTTT	CASSHGGVGEKLFF
TRBJ1-2	16	TRBV9	TRBD1	TGTGCCAGCAGCGTATCTTTAAACAGGGGCAGCGGGGGCTACACCTTC	CASSVSLNRGSGGYTF
TRBJ1-2	15	TRBV30	TRBD1	TGTGCCTGGAGTGGCCCGTACAGGGGCCGCTATGGCTACACCTTC	CAWSGPYRGRYGYTF
TRBJ2-2	14	TRBV4-1	-	TGCGCCAGCAGCCTTAGCGGGAACACCGGGGAGCTGTTTTTT	CASSLSGNTGELFF